This T cell receptor (beta chain) was identified in a study of cytomegalovirus exposure and HLA in healthy donors. Study conclusions and caveats: Rare sequences made up most TCRs, while some public TCRs were found in many donors.

The data were produced by immunoSEQ multiplex PCR, yet TCRdb's version contains in-frame clones alone and is incomplete. The sample includes some 140,000 clones, roughly 90% seen only once; the top ten take approximately 20%. Comment on this clone: Its target is not known.

Separation from the roughly 700-subject first cohort characterized the roughly 120-subject validation cohort, to which the donors belonged. The CDR3 totals 14 residues. Germline V gives CDR1 MNHNY, CDR2 SVGAGI (reference sequence). With 5 bases clipped from V and 5 bases from J, the junction kept 7 bases outside the gene matches. This sequence originates from a man aged 18 to 29 in good health and CMV-seropositive. V and J are TRBV6-6 and TRBJ2-5; 8 positions agree with TRBD2. Specimen: PBMCs. The CDR3 DNA reads as TGTGCCAGCAGTAACCGGGGGGGCAGTGAGACCCAGTACTTC. Encoded protein: CASSNRGGSETQYF.